These 25 T cell receptor beta chains came from one sample sequenced in a study of cytomegalovirus exposure and HLA in healthy donors. A multiplex PCR was run with 60 Vbeta primers and 13 Jbeta primers. Sequencing used immunoSEQ multiplex PCR; TCRdb keeps in-frame clones, though not all of them. This table lists some 130,000 clones. The sequenced sample was PBMCs. These receptors all come from a woman aged 60-70 years in good health and CMV-seronegative.

The chain is built from TRBV5-1 and TRBJ2-2; no clear D gene. Between the trimmed V and J ends, which lost 0 bases and 4 bases, there was a span of 13 bases. The CDR3 runs to 16 residues. Germline lookup yields CDR1 SGHRS and CDR2 YFSETQ. In DNA form, the CDR3 reads TGCGCCAGCAGCTTGGATCCAGGTCTGGTCACCGGGGAGCTGTTTTTT. Encoded protein: CASSLDPGLVTGELFF.

This chain connects TRBV28 to TRBJ1-1, with D possibly TRBD1 on 6 matching bases. The CDR3 runs to 12 residues. V gave up 6 bases and J gave up 8 bases, with 13 bases separating them. CDR1 MDHEN and CDR2 SYDVKM come from the germline V gene. In DNA, the CDR3 is TGTGCCAGCAGCCCAAGGACAGCAGAAGCTTTCTTT. Its translation: CASSPRTAEAFF.

The chain carries TRBV2 and TRBJ2-1; 7 bases are a match to TRBD1. V gave up 8 bases and J gave up 5 bases; unmatched junction bases: 6. The CDR3 is 13 amino acids. Germline-derived CDR1 and CDR2 are SNHLY and FYNNEI. CDR3 in DNA: TGTGCCAGCGACCGGGACAGAAACAATGAGCAGTTCTTC. It codes for CASDRDRNNEQFF.

The J gene is TRBJ1-6, the V gene TRBV28; tentatively, D is TRBD1 (6 bases). This CDR3 is built from 14 residues. Germline CDR1 MDHEN, CDR2 SYDVKM. V was clipped by 3 bases and J by 10 bases, with 13 bases between them. In DNA form, the CDR3 reads TGTGCCAGCAGTTTCGGACAGCCTCAATCACCCCTCCACTTT. The encoded protein is CASSFGQPQSPLHF.

The chain has TRBV7-9 and TRBJ2-1, with D possibly TRBD1 on 6 matching bases. The ends were cut back, 5 bases at V and 1 base at J, with 15 bases in the middle. The CDR3 runs to 16 residues. The germline CDR1 and CDR2 sequences are SEHNR and FQNEAQ (reference sequence). CDR3 amino acids: CASSVQGLRSYNEQFF. The CDR3 DNA follows: TGTGCCAGCAGCGTACAGGGATTAAGGTCCTACAATGAGCAGTTCTTC. Complete variable domain (other parts from reference TRBV7-9 and TRBJ2-1): DTGVSQNPRHKITKRGQNVTFRCDPISEHNRLYWYRQTLGQGPEFLTYFQNEAQLEKSRLLSDRFSAERPKGSFSTLEIQRTEQGDSAMYLCASSVQGLRSYNEQFFGPGTRLTVL.

V and J are TRBV7-3 and TRBJ1-4; possible D gene TRBD1, 5 bases. CDR1 is SGHTA, CDR2 FQGTGA, per germline. The V gene lost 2 bases and the J gene lost 8 bases, with 9 bases spanning the gap. The CDR3 spans 13 residues. CDR3 DNA sequence: TGTGCCAGCAGCTTAGGTCGGGGGGAAAAACTGTTTTTT. Amino acids: CASSLGRGEKLFF. The whole variable domain, remainder taken from reference TRBV7-3 and TRBJ1-4, is GAGVSQTPSNKVTEKGKYVELRCDPISGHTALYWYRQSLGQGPEFLIYFQGTGAADDSGLPNDRFFAVRPEGSVSTLKIQRTERGDSAVYLCASSLGRGEKLFFGSGTQLSVL.

This chain links TRBV5-8 with TRBJ2-7, with 11 nucleotides matching TRBD1. Trimming at V came to 6 bases and at J to 2 bases, leaving 4 bases not matched to a gene. The CDR3 runs 14 residues. Germline CDR1 reads SGHTS; CDR2 reads YDEGEE. CDR3 sequence: CASTGTGGPYEQYF. CDR3 coding DNA: TGTGCCAGCACCGGGACAGGGGGGCCCTACGAGCAGTACTTC.

This rearrangement joins TRBV19 to TRBJ2-7, with 11 bases aligning to TRBD2. The germline V gene encodes CDR1 LNHDA and CDR2 SQIVND (reference sequence). Losses at the gene ends were 5 bases for V and 6 bases for J; bases not matched to a gene: 3. The CDR3 totals 13 residues. CDR3 in DNA: TGTGCCAGTAGTCCCGGGACTAGCGGCGAGCAGTACTTC. This codes for CASSPGTSGEQYF.

V is TRBV27 and J is TRBJ2-5; D is possibly TRBD2 (6 bases). CDR3 length: 14 residues. V lost 1 base and J 5 bases, leaving 11 bases between the germline ends. Germline V lookup: CDR1 MNHEY, CDR2 SMNVEV (reference sequence). CDR3: CASSLFRAGETQYF. For the CDR3, the DNA is TGTGCCAGCAGTTTATTCAGGGCGGGGGAGACCCAGTACTTC.

The chain uses TRBV5-6 and TRBJ2-5, with 9 bases aligning to TRBD2. Germline assignment: CDR1 SGHDT and CDR2 YYEEEE. This CDR3 comprises 16 residues. V lost 1 base and J lost 1; bases outside the gene matches: 5. CDR3 coding DNA: TGTGCCAGCAGCTTGTGGTCTAGCGGGGTCCAAGAGACCCAGTACTTC. Translation: CASSLWSSGVQETQYF. Combining the CDR3 with reference TRBV5-6 and TRBJ2-5 gives the whole variable domain DAGVTQSPTHLIKTRGQQVTLRCSPKSGHDTVSWYQQALGQGPQFIFQYYEEEERQRGNFPDRFSGHQFPNYSSELNVNALLLGDSALYLCASSLWSSGVQETQYFGPGTRLLVL.

The rearrangement uses TRBV27 and TRBJ2-7; 16 bases align to TRBD2. Looked up from germline, CDR1 is MNHEY and CDR2 is SMNVEV (reference sequence). V was clipped by 5 bases and J by 4 bases; unmatched bases: 2. The CDR3 totals 15 residues. The chain's CDR3 is CASSPGLAGGYEQYF. The CDR3, as DNA: TGTGCCAGCAGTCCGGGACTAGCGGGAGGGTACGAGCAGTACTTC.

The chain uses TRBV6-1 and TRBJ2-2; no clear D. V was shortened by 1 base and J by 3 bases, with 9 bases between the two germline ends. CDR1 MNHNS and CDR2 SASEGT come from the germline V gene. The CDR3 extends over 15 amino acids. The CDR3 loop reads CASSEGPGYTGELFF. Written as DNA, the CDR3 is TGTGCCAGCAGTGAAGGTCCAGGATACACCGGGGAGCTGTTTTTT.

V and J are TRBV4-2 and TRBJ1-6, with D maybe TRBD1 (5 bases). The CDR3 sequence is 12 residues long. With 1 base removed from V and 13 bases from J, the gap between germline ends came to 8 bases. Germline V gene sequence: CDR1 LGHNA, CDR2 YNFKEQ. The CDR3 reads CASSQAGGPLHF. Here the CDR3 DNA reads TGTGCCAGCAGCCAAGCGGGGGGGCCCCTCCACTTT.

This rearrangement joins TRBV9 to TRBJ1-5, with D possibly TRBD1 on 5 matching bases. Trimming took off 2 bases at V and 4 bases at J, with 13 bases between the two ends. CDR3 length: 15 residues. Germline CDR1 and CDR2: SGDLS and YYNGEE. CDR3 DNA: TGTGCCAGCAGCGTCGCCAAGGGGCCAAATCAGCCCCAGCATTTT. Protein product: CASSVAKGPNQPQHF.

The rearrangement uses TRBV6-1 and TRBJ1-2; TRBD1 is a possible D gene (6 bases). This CDR3 region has 14 residues. V was cut by 1 base and J by 7 bases, with 13 bases left in between. Per germline, CDR1 MNHNS and CDR2 SASEGT. The CDR3 is CASSEVPGVGGYTF. The CDR3 DNA sequence: TGTGCCAGCAGTGAAGTGCCAGGGGTTGGTGGCTACACCTTC.

The chain joins TRBV28 to TRBJ1-2; D gene uncertain. This CDR3 spans 13 amino acids. The V gene lost 2 bases and the J gene lost 7 bases, with 11 bases spanning the gap. Germline V lookup: CDR1 MDHEN, CDR2 SYDVKM. The DNA for the CDR3 is TGTGCCAGCAGTTTACCCCCAGGAGGTGGCTACACCTTC. This gives the protein CASSLPPGGGYTF.

The chain combines TRBV7-9 with TRBJ1-1; D is perhaps TRBD1 (6 bases). Germline loops: CDR1 SEHNR, CDR2 FQNEAQ (reference sequence). This CDR3 has 14 residues. Trimming stripped 5 bases from V and 1 base from J, with 11 bases between. CDR3 region: CASSRGQTNTEAFF. The CDR3 DNA follows: TGTGCCAGCAGCAGAGGACAGACGAACACTGAAGCTTTCTTT.

This chain uses TRBV28 with TRBJ1-2; tentative D call: TRBD1 (5 bases). V was cut by 4 bases and J by 7 bases, with 19 bases left in between. From germline, CDR1 is MDHEN and CDR2 SYDVKM. The CDR3 is 15 residues long. The CDR3 region is CASSSRYLGQGGYTF. CDR3 in DNA: TGTGCCAGCAGTTCACGATATTTGGGGCAGGGTGGCTACACCTTC.

The chain uses TRBV28 and TRBJ2-7; 14 positions agree with TRBD2. The V and J ends lost 7 bases and 6 bases, in that order; junction bases with no gene match: 8. CDR3 length equals 15 residues. The germline V gene encodes CDR1 MDHEN and CDR2 SYDVKM. In DNA, the CDR3 is TGTGCCAGCAAGACTAGCGGGAGGGCCGGGGGCGAGCAGTACTTC. Amino acid sequence: CASKTSGRAGGEQYF.

V and J are TRBV15 and TRBJ1-2; D gene ambiguous. The length of the CDR3 is 15 residues. Germline CDR1 is LNHNV and CDR2 is YYDKDF (reference sequence). V dropped 3 bases and J dropped 2 bases, with 13 bases sitting between them. CDR3 in amino acids: CATSRYFGSNYGYTF. In DNA, the CDR3 is TGTGCCACCAGCAGGTACTTCGGGTCGAACTATGGCTACACCTTC.

This chain connects TRBV30 to TRBJ2-5; the match to TRBD1 covers 12 bases. Unmatched junction bases numbered 9, after V lost 5 bases and J lost 11 bases. CDR3 size: 13 residues. Looked up from germline, CDR1 is GTSNPN and CDR2 is SVGIG (reference sequence). The CDR3 loop is CAWGGQGAREQYF. Here the CDR3 DNA reads TGTGCCTGGGGGGGACAGGGGGCGCGTGAGCAGTACTTC.

As concerns this clone: The identical CDR3 is also encoded by other nucleotide sequences in the sample. The chain links TRBV5-1 to TRBJ2-5; TRBD2 agrees at 9 bases. Unmatched junction bases numbered 9, after V lost 7 bases and J lost 5 bases. The germline CDR1 and CDR2 sequences are SGHRS and YFSETQ. The CDR3 is 14 residues long. The CDR3 DNA reads TGCGCCAGCGCAATAGCGGGGGCCCAGGAGACCCAGTACTTC. Translating it yields CASAIAGAQETQYF.

The V and J genes are TRBV28 and TRBJ2-1; 10 nucleotides agree with TRBD2. Looked up from germline, CDR1 is MDHEN and CDR2 is SYDVKM. The ends lost 5 bases at V and 4 bases at J; junction bases unmatched: 17. The CDR3 runs 19 residues. CDR3 coding DNA: TGTGCCAGCAGTAGTATGACAGGGAAGCGGGAGGGCCCTTACAATGAGCAGTTCTTC. Its protein is CASSSMTGKREGPYNEQFF.

This rearrangement joins TRBV12-2 to TRBJ1-1; the tabulated D call, TRBD1, remains unverified against the DNA. TRBV12-2 is a listed pseudogene. The CDR3 is made up of 13 amino acids. The CDR3 loop reads CASRLVGGAEAFF. CDR3 nucleotide sequence: TGTGCAAGTCGCTTAGTAGGGGGCGCTGAAGCTTTCTTT.

This rearrangement joins TRBV19 to TRBJ1-4, with TRBD1 matching 10 bases. The CDR3 has 13 amino acids. After removal of 10 bases from V and 7 bases from J, the junction contained 6 bases not matched to a gene. Looked up from germline, CDR1 is LNHDA and CDR2 is SQIVND (reference sequence). The CDR3 sequence: CATRQGAFEKLFF. In nucleotides, the CDR3 is TGTGCCACCAGACAGGGGGCGTTTGAAAAACTGTTTTTT.